The 29 T cell receptor beta chains below come from one sample, sequenced in a study of blood T cell repertoires in COVID-19 (dated by TCRdb to between 2020 and 2021). Libraries were built with the immunoSEQ multiplex PCR assay. The table was pulled from immuneACCESS by TCRdb, which kept in-frame rearrangements only. Such tables lose some clones; where checked, under half of the loss comes from unresolved V genes, and the rest has no known cause. The sample data list 300,000 to 350,000 clones, and 90% of these were observed just once. The ten biggest clones cover around 4.3% of the sample. The sequenced material came from PBMCs or T cells enriched from blood (not recorded which). The source of these receptors is a woman younger than 30 with acute COVID-19.

V and J are TRBV24-1 and TRBJ2-7; D gene ambiguous. CDR1 and CDR2 from the germline V gene are KGHDR and SFDVKD. CDR3 length equals 14 residues. V was clipped by 2 bases and J by 2 bases, with 9 bases between them. The CDR3 nucleotides are TGTGCCACCAGTGATTCAGGCAGACCCTACGAGCAGTACTTC. It yields the protein CATSDSGRPYEQYF.

This chain connects TRBV30 to TRBJ1-5; 7 nucleotides agree with TRBD1. Trimming took 6 bases from V and 4 from J; bases not matched to a gene: 12. The germline CDR1 and CDR2 sequences are GTSNPN and SVGIG (reference sequence). This CDR3 spans 15 amino acids. In DNA form, the CDR3 reads TGTGCCTGTACTAACTCGGGACAGCCAAATCAGCCCCAGCATTTT. Its protein product is CACTNSGQPNQPQHF.

This clone has only one observation. The rearrangement joins TRBV28 to TRBJ1-2; D perhaps matches TRBD1 (6 bases). Germline CDR1 is MDHEN and CDR2 is SYDVKM. Trimming removed 4 bases at V and 7 bases at J, with 10 bases between. The CDR3 has 12 amino acids. CDR3 DNA: TGTGCCAGCAGTTGGGGAGGGGGTGGCTACACCTTC. Translation: CASSWGGGGYTF.

This clone was found once. The sample carries other DNA sequences with the same CDR3. The chain carries TRBV9 and TRBJ1-2; D ambiguous. Germline V lookup: CDR1 SGDLS, CDR2 YYNGEE. The CDR3 consists of 13 residues. Trimming left V 0 bases short and J 4 bases short, with 7 bases between. The CDR3 here is CASSVDSFYGYTF. Written as DNA, the CDR3 is TGTGCCAGCAGCGTAGACAGTTTCTATGGCTACACCTTC.

This clone was seen once. The V gene is TRBV7-3, the J gene TRBJ2-5; 7 bases agree with TRBD1. After removal of 10 bases from V and 4 bases from J, the junction contained 12 bases not matched to a gene. This CDR3 has 14 amino acids. Germline lookup yields CDR1 SGHTA and CDR2 FQGTGA. The CDR3 sequence is CAIHLEGATETQYF. The CDR3 DNA follows: TGTGCCATCCACCTCGAGGGGGCCACAGAGACCCAGTACTTC.

This chain uses TRBV28 with TRBJ2-1; D is ambiguous. The CDR3 consists of 13 residues. V lost 9 bases to trimming and J lost 4 bases, with 13 bases between them. Looked up from germline, CDR1 is MDHEN and CDR2 is SYDVKM. CDR3 sequence (DNA): TGTGCCAGTTACTCTACGACTTACAATGAGCAGTTCTTC. Translated, it gives CASYSTTYNEQFF.

J is TRBJ1-2 and V is TRBV7-4, with a tentative D call TRBD1 (6 bases). Trimming left V 10 bases short and J 0 bases short, with 12 bases between. Germline-derived CDR1 and CDR2 are SGHVT and SQSDAQ. CDR3 length: 13 residues. The CDR3 is CATRDTSNYGYTF. The CDR3 bases are TGTGCCACCCGGGACACTTCTAACTATGGCTACACCTTC.

This chain links TRBV7-9 with TRBJ1-4; D not certain. The germline CDR1 and CDR2 sequences are SEHNR and FQNEAQ (reference sequence). V dropped 1 base and J dropped 7 bases, with 13 bases sitting between them. The CDR3 has 15 amino acids. CDR3 residues: CASSLEDPSGEKLFF. CDR3 coding DNA: TGTGCCAGCAGCTTAGAAGACCCTAGCGGTGAAAAACTGTTTTTT.

V and J are TRBV27 and TRBJ2-2, with D perhaps matching TRBD2 (6 bases). Trimming shortened V by 8 bases and J by 4 bases, and 17 bases separated the two germline ends. Germline CDR1 MNHEY, CDR2 SMNVEV (reference sequence). The CDR3 consists of 15 residues. The CDR3 DNA reads TGTGCCAGCCTCCCTTCTAGCGTTTCCACCGGGGAGCTGTTTTTT. Translating it yields CASLPSSVSTGELFF.

This chain uses TRBV9 with TRBJ2-6, with TRBD1 matching 7 bases. CDR1 and CDR2 from the germline V gene are SGDLS and YYNGEE. CDR3 length: 18 residues. V trimming: 2 bases; J trimming: 0 bases; junction bases outside the gene matches: 8. As DNA, the CDR3 is TGTGCCAGCAGCGTTCGACAGGGAGACTACTCTGGGGCCAACGTCCTGACTTTC. Its protein is CASSVRQGDYSGANVLTF.

The chain has TRBV10-3 and TRBJ1-4; D is undetermined. The CDR3 is made up of 14 amino acids. The germline V gene has CDR1 ENHRY and CDR2 SYGVKD. Trimming took off 2 bases at V and 8 bases at J, with 12 bases between the two ends. The CDR3 bases are TGTGCCATCAGTGAGGACCACCTAGTCGAAAAACTGTTTTTT. As protein: CAISEDHLVEKLFF.

The chain uses TRBV4-1 and TRBJ2-2; 7 positions match TRBD2. The length of the CDR3 is 17 residues. Looked up from germline, CDR1 is MGHRA and CDR2 is YSYEKL. The V segment lost 0 bases and the J segment 6 bases; nucleotides outside the gene matches: 10. CDR3 nucleotides: TGCGCCAGCAGCCAAGAGGAATCGGCGGGAGTCCCCGGGGAGCTGTTTTTT. Protein sequence: CASSQEESAGVPGELFF.

The chain links TRBV18 to TRBJ1-1; no clear D gene. Germline CDR1 is KGHSH and CDR2 is LQKENI. The CDR3 has 14 residues. V was cut by 3 bases and J by 1 base, with 9 bases left in between. For the CDR3, the DNA is TGTGCCAGCTCACCCTCGGTCGGGAACACTGAAGCTTTCTTT. Its translation: CASSPSVGNTEAFF.

This chain connects TRBV28 to TRBJ1-1; tentatively, D is TRBD1 (5 bases). Germline assignment: CDR1 MDHEN and CDR2 SYDVKM. Trimming cost V 4 bases and J 3 bases, with 18 bases left between them. This CDR3 region has 16 residues. The chain's CDR3 is CASSSPRVGGDTEAFF. The CDR3 region has the DNA TGTGCCAGCAGTTCCCCGCGGGTGGGGGGTGACACTGAAGCTTTCTTT.

The chain has TRBV14 and TRBJ2-1; maybe TRBD2 (5 bases). This CDR3 region has 14 residues. Germline V CDR1 and CDR2: SGHDN, FVKESK. Trimming took off 1 base at V and 9 bases at J, with 13 bases between the two ends. As DNA, the CDR3 is TGTGCCAGCAGCCAAGTCGCGGGTCGGGGTGAGCAGTTCTTC. It encodes CASSQVAGRGEQFF.

The V and J genes are TRBV20-1 and TRBJ2-3; D unresolved. V was pared by 3 bases and J by 7 bases, with 8 bases between. Germline lookup yields CDR1 DFQATT and CDR2 SNEGSKA (reference sequence). This CDR3 spans 11 amino acids. The CDR3 spells CSARLGYTQYF. CDR3 coding DNA: TGCAGTGCTAGGCTCGGGTATACGCAGTATTTT.

The chain carries TRBV19 and TRBJ1-3; TRBD1 agrees at 8 bases. Germline CDR1 reads LNHDA; CDR2 reads SQIVND (reference sequence). This CDR3 contains 14 residues. V was clipped by 3 bases and J by 2 bases; unmatched bases: 0. This CDR3 reads CASSMTGAGNTIYF. CDR3 bases: TGTGCCAGTAGTATGACAGGGGCTGGAAACACCATATATTTT.

This clone was recorded only once. The V call is TRBV28, the J call TRBJ1-1; 7 bases fit TRBD1. The V gene end was trimmed by 6 bases and the J gene end by 3 bases; junction bases not matched to a gene: 7. The CDR3 extends over 14 amino acids. Per the germline V gene, CDR1 is MDHEN and CDR2 is SYDVKM. CDR3 loop: CASSPGTEYTEAFF. In DNA, the CDR3 is TGTGCCAGCAGCCCCGGGACAGAATACACTGAAGCTTTCTTT. The variable domain in full, with the rest retrieved from reference TRBV28 and TRBJ1-1, is DVKVTQSSRYLVKRTGEKVFLECVQDMDHENMFWYRQDPGLGLRLIYFSYDVKMKEKGDIPEGYSVSREKKERFSLILESASTNQTSMYLCASSPGTEYTEAFFGQGTRLTVV.

The chain uses TRBV14 and TRBJ1-1; the D gene is possibly TRBD1 (5 bases). Germline V gene lookup returns CDR1 SGHDN and CDR2 FVKESK. V lost 0 bases to trimming and J lost 4 bases, with 15 bases between them. The CDR3 runs to 16 residues. DNA for the CDR3: TGTGCCAGCAGCCAAGATTTGGGGGGAGTCATCACTGAAGCTTTCTTT. Protein: CASSQDLGGVITEAFF.

The chain recombines TRBV18 with TRBJ1-1; a weak D match, TRBD1 (6 bases). With 3 bases removed from V and 0 bases from J, the gap between germline ends came to 17 bases. The CDR3 is 17 residues long. Germline CDR1 and CDR2: KGHSH and LQKENI. CDR3: CASSPTTRTAMNTEAFF. The CDR3, as DNA: TGTGCCAGCTCACCGACTACCAGGACAGCCATGAACACTGAAGCTTTCTTT. Combining the CDR3 with reference TRBV18 and TRBJ1-1 gives the whole variable domain NAGVMQNPRHLVRRRGQEARLRCSPMKGHSHVYWYRQLPEEGLKFMVYLQKENIIDESGMPKERFSAEFPKEGPSILRIQQVVRGDSAAYFCASSPTTRTAMNTEAFFGQGTRLTVV.

The genes are TRBV28 and TRBJ1-6; 9 nucleotides agree with TRBD1. V trimming: 5 bases; J trimming: 3 bases; junction bases outside the gene matches: 2. The CDR3 sequence is 15 residues long. In germline, CDR1 is MDHEN, CDR2 SYDVKM. CDR3 nucleotides: TGTGCCAGCAGTGAGACAGGGGGCTATAATTCACCCCTCCACTTT. Translated, it gives CASSETGGYNSPLHF.

The rearrangement uses TRBV2 and TRBJ2-1; D is unresolved. CDR1 and CDR2 (germline): SNHLY, FYNNEI. The CDR3 spans 15 residues. With 6 bases removed from V and 0 bases from J, the gap between germline ends came to 12 bases. CDR3 bases: TGTGCCAGCAGGAGGAGCTTTATCTCCTACAATGAGCAGTTCTTC. As protein: CASRRSFISYNEQFF.

V and J are TRBV5-1 and TRBJ2-2; D gene uncertain. V shed 2 bases and J shed 6 bases, with 17 bases lying between them. The CDR3 spans 16 residues. Germline CDR1 is SGHRS and CDR2 is YFSETQ. The CDR3 spells CASSLNFGSSSGELFF. As DNA, the CDR3 is TGCGCCAGCAGCTTAAATTTTGGGTCTAGTTCCGGGGAGCTGTTTTTT.

The chain couples TRBV2 to TRBJ2-5; D remains unclear. V dropped 4 bases and J dropped 2 bases, with 14 bases sitting between them. The CDR3 is 15 residues long. Germline V lookup: CDR1 SNHLY, CDR2 FYNNEI. The CDR3 bases are TGTGCCAGCAGTGTGGTAGGAGCGAGACAAGAGACCCAGTACTTC. This translates into CASSVVGARQETQYF.

The gene calls are TRBV10-3 and TRBJ1-1; TRBD1 might be the D (5 bases). The CDR3 is made up of 13 amino acids. Germline lookup yields CDR1 ENHRY and CDR2 SYGVKD. V lost 5 bases, J lost 1 base, and 8 bases lay in between. The CDR3 DNA reads TGTGCCATCAGTCTAGACAGGAACACTGAAGCTTTCTTT. It is translated as CAISLDRNTEAFF.

This chain uses TRBV6-5 with TRBJ2-5, with 9 bases aligning to TRBD2. Germline lookup yields CDR1 MNHEY and CDR2 SVGAGI. This CDR3 has 15 residues. V shed 7 bases, J shed 4 bases, and the junction held 10 bases outside the gene matches. The CDR3: CASKLSGRYSETQYF. The DNA of the CDR3 is TGTGCCAGCAAACTTAGCGGGAGATATTCAGAGACCCAGTACTTC.

The chain has TRBV7-6 and TRBJ2-2; 8 nucleotides agree with TRBD2. The CDR3 sequence is 17 residues long. In germline, CDR1 is SGHVS, CDR2 FNYEAQ. Trimming cost V 4 bases and J 5 bases; bases outside gene matches: 12. The DNA for the CDR3 is TGTGCCAGCAGCTCCATCCCCAGCGGGAGTCAAACCGGGGAGCTGTTTTTT. Encoded protein: CASSSIPSGSQTGELFF.

The chain recombines TRBV15 with TRBJ2-7; 7 nucleotides line up with TRBD1. Germline V lookup: CDR1 LNHNV, CDR2 YYDKDF (reference sequence). This CDR3 spans 17 amino acids. Trimming took 0 bases from V and 0 from J; bases not matched to a gene: 8. The CDR3, as DNA: TGTGCCACCAGCAGAGACCCCCGACAGGGAGTCTCCTACGAGCAGTACTTC. It encodes CATSRDPRQGVSYEQYF. The entire variable domain, with the rest obtained from reference TRBV15 and TRBJ2-7, is as follows: DAMVIQNPRYQVTQFGKPVTLSCSQTLNHNVMYWYQQKSSQAPKLLFHYYDKDFNNEADTPDNFQSRRPNTSFCFLDIRSPGLGDTAMYLCATSRDPRQGVSYEQYFGPGTRLTVT.

The table lists this clone with a few counts. The chain employs TRBV18 and TRBJ1-2, with TRBD1 matching over 7 bases. Germline trimming cut 1 base from V and 5 bases from J; bases unmatched to any gene: 4. Germline V CDR1 and CDR2: KGHSH, LQKENI. The CDR3 is 14 residues long. CDR3 DNA: TGTGCCAGCTCACCACAACAGACAGGGTATGGCTACACCTTC. Amino acids: CASSPQQTGYGYTF. The full variable domain, its missing parts supplied by reference TRBV18 and TRBJ1-2, is NAGVMQNPRHLVRRRGQEARLRCSPMKGHSHVYWYRQLPEEGLKFMVYLQKENIIDESGMPKERFSAEFPKEGPSILRIQQVVRGDSAAYFCASSPQQTGYGYTFGSGTRLTVV.